This TCR beta chain appears in the sequencing data of a study of a mutant IDH1 vaccine in newly diagnosed glioma. Study overall: Vaccination of patients was performed eight times, in weeks 1, 3, 5, 7, 11, 15, 19 and 23. Patients received vaccination from 4-6 weeks after radiotherapy alone, or with temozolomide cycles. Antecedent treatment encompassed radiotherapy, temozolomide, or their combination; the majority received both.

Described time point: week 23, last vaccination. Alongside topical imiquimod, each dose of vaccine comprised 300 ug of mutant IDH1 20-mer peptide. To note about this clone: Its matching antigen is unknown.

Only in-frame clones appear in the TCRdb table, and some are missing; sequencing was by immunoSEQ multiplex PCR. The sample includes 50,000 to 70,000 clones, 84% seen only once; the top ten take about an eighth. From germline, CDR1 is SGHVS and CDR2 FNYEAQ. CDR3 length: 13 amino acids. V shed 6 bases and J 3 bases; nucleotides not matched to a gene: 5. The sequence was collected from a man younger than 30 with glioma. Specimen: PBMCs, collected from a glioma patient whose treatment included an IDH1 peptide vaccine. The chain has TRBV7-6 and TRBJ2-7, with 7 bases identical to TRBD1. This CDR3 reads CASSYGTDYEQYF. DNA for the CDR3: TGTGCCAGCAGTTATGGGACAGACTACGAGCAGTACTTC.